These 18 T cell receptor beta chains were sequenced from one sample in a study of identical twins. TCRdb reprocessed the 5' RACE reads via MiXCR and lists one record per CDR3 protein. In the table there are roughly 150,000 distinct CDR3 sequences, 3% to 4.5% of which are singletons. Sequencing was done on a sample of memory T cells sorted from blood. These receptors came from a man younger than 35 in good health.

This clonotype was detected many times. The chain couples TRBV24-1 to TRBJ2-1; the D gene is possibly TRBD2 (7 bases). Looked up from germline, CDR1 is KGHDR and CDR2 is SFDVKD. This CDR3 comprises 14 residues. The V end lost 4 bases, the J end lost 4 bases, and 10 bases lay between the germline ends. DNA for the CDR3: TGTGCCACCAGTGAAGGGGGGGGATACAATGAGCAGTTCTTC. It is translated as CATSEGGGYNEQFF.

Many counts were recorded for this clonotype. CDR3 region: CASSNRGLYAKNIQYF. CDR3 DNA: TGTGCCAGCAGCAACAGGGGGCTATATGCCAAAAACATTCAGTACTTC. V gene TRBV5-6 combines with J gene TRBJ2-4; 9 bases are shared with TRBD1. The J segment lost 1 base and the V segment lost 4 bases, leaving 6 bases of the junction unmatched. Germline CDR1 SGHDT, CDR2 YYEEEE. CDR3 length: 16 residues.

There are many counts of this clonotype. This sequence joins TRBV28 and TRBJ2-6; D is possibly TRBD1 (6 bases). This CDR3 is 15 amino acids long. Germline V lookup: CDR1 MDHEN, CDR2 SYDVKM. The V end lost 6 bases, the J end lost 4 bases, and 13 bases lay between the germline ends. The CDR3 loop reads CASSTQGTGANVLTF. CDR3 nucleotide sequence: TGTGCCAGCAGCACACAGGGAACCGGGGCCAACGTCCTGACTTTC.

This clonotype was picked up many times. The V gene is TRBV10-3, the J gene TRBJ1-1, with D possibly TRBD1 on 5 matching bases. There are 13 residues in the CDR3. V was cut by 8 bases and J by 0 bases, with 10 bases left in between. Germline values: CDR1 ENHRY, CDR2 SYGVKD. CDR3 coding DNA: TGTGCCATCGAGGCAGGGTTGAACACTGAAGCTTTCTTT. Protein product: CAIEAGLNTEAFF.

In this sample, this clonotype turned up many times. This chain connects TRBV20-1 to TRBJ2-5; D is unclear. The germline gives CDR1 DFQATT, CDR2 SNEGSKA (reference sequence). V dropped 0 bases and J dropped 0 bases, with 8 bases sitting between them. The CDR3 runs 14 residues. CDR3 in amino acids: CSARDYRNQETQYF. The CDR3, as DNA: TGCAGTGCTAGAGATTACCGGAACCAAGAGACCCAGTACTTC.

This clonotype was recorded at least ten times. The chain couples TRBV7-2 to TRBJ1-1, with 8 bases lining up with TRBD1. Trimming at V came to 3 bases and at J to 11 bases, leaving 8 bases not matched to a gene. The CDR3 length is 13 residues. The germline gives CDR1 SGHTA, CDR2 FQGNSA. CDR3 DNA sequence: TGTGCCAGCAGCTTTGACCGGGACAGGAGGGCTTTCTTT. This gives the protein CASSFDRDRRAFF.

This clonotype was seen at least ten times. V gene TRBV12-3 or TRBV12-4 combines with J gene TRBJ2-7; tentatively, D is TRBD1 or TRBD2 (5 bases each). V shed 5 bases and J shed 7 bases, with 18 bases lying between them. The CDR3 has 14 residues. Here the CDR3 DNA reads TGTGCCAGCAGTCCCGGGACGGTTGTGATGGAGCAGTACGTC. Its protein is CASSPGTVVMEQYV.

This clonotype appeared many times. The chain is built from TRBV4-2 and TRBJ1-5; TRBD1 matches 8 bases. V lost 1 base and J lost 1; bases outside the gene matches: 3. In germline, CDR1 is LGHNA, CDR2 YNFKEQ. CDR3 length: 16 residues. The CDR3 reads CASSQVDRGSNQPQHF. The CDR3 region has the DNA TGTGCCAGCAGCCAAGTAGACAGGGGAAGCAATCAGCCCCAGCATTTT.

At least ten counts were recorded for this clonotype. The chain is built from TRBV28 and TRBJ1-5; a possible D gene is TRBD1 (6 bases). Germline V gene lookup returns CDR1 MDHEN and CDR2 SYDVKM. CDR3 length: 12 residues. With 8 bases removed from V and 4 bases from J, the gap between germline ends came to 9 bases. CDR3 in amino acids: CASVTGNQPQHF. CDR3 nucleotides: TGTGCCAGCGTTACAGGGAATCAGCCCCAGCATTTT.

This clonotype was detected many times. V and J are TRBV7-8 and TRBJ2-1, with D hard to call. Germline-derived CDR1 and CDR2 are SGHVS and FQNEAQ. Trimming left V 6 bases short and J 9 bases short, with 18 bases between. CDR3 length: 14 amino acids. As DNA, the CDR3 is TGTGCCAGCAGGTACACTCGAGTGGGCATTGAGCAGTTCTTC. It codes for CASRYTRVGIEQFF.

The sample holds many counts of this clonotype. The CDR3, as DNA: TGCAGCGTTCTGCAGTCGGGCACTGAAGCTTTCTTT. Its translation: CSVLQSGTEAFF. The chain couples TRBV29-1 to TRBJ1-1; no clear D gene. The CDR3 totals 12 residues. CDR1 is SQVTM and CDR2 is ANQGSEA in the germline V gene. V was trimmed by 5 bases and J by 4 bases, leaving 11 bases between them.

This clonotype was observed many times. This chain joins TRBV12-3 or TRBV12-4 and TRBJ1-1, with D uncertain. The CDR3 spans 13 residues. Trimming stripped 5 bases from V and 10 bases from J, with 17 bases between. This chain's CDR3 is CASSQLPGEGAFF. CDR3 bases: TGTGCCAGCAGTCAGCTACCGGGAGAAGGAGCTTTCTTT.

At least ten counts were recorded for this clonotype. The rearrangement links TRBV7-8 to TRBJ2-2; a weak D match, TRBD2 (5 bases). The CDR3 sequence is 16 residues long. V gave up 1 base and J gave up 2 bases, with 11 bases separating them. Per the germline V gene, CDR1 is SGHVS and CDR2 is FQNEAQ. The CDR3 nucleotides read TGTGCCAGCAGCTTAGTCGGCGGACTTAACACCGGGGAGCTGTTTTTT. This encodes CASSLVGGLNTGELFF.

This clonotype was seen repeatedly, ten times or more. This chain joins TRBV5-1 and TRBJ2-1; D may be TRBD1 (6 bases). The germline CDR1 and CDR2 sequences are SGHRS and YFSETQ. The CDR3 is 14 residues long. V shed 2 bases and J shed 13 bases, with 19 bases lying between them. The CDR3 DNA reads as TGCGCCAGCAGCTTCCCACACACACCGGGACAACAGTTCTTC. It yields the protein CASSFPHTPGQQFF.

V usage is TRBV9 and J usage is TRBJ1-1; the D gene is possibly TRBD1 (5 bases). The ends were cut back, 4 bases at V and 11 bases at J, with 15 bases in the middle. CDR1 SGDLS and CDR2 YYNGEE come from the germline V gene. There are 12 residues in the CDR3. The CDR3 is CASSPHPGTAFF. CDR3 nucleotide sequence: TGTGCCAGCAGCCCCCACCCCGGGACGGCTTTCTTT.

This clonotype was observed many times. The rearrangement uses TRBV11-2 and TRBJ1-1; maybe TRBD1 (5 bases). In germline, CDR1 is SGHAT, CDR2 FQNNGV. The CDR3 spans 14 residues. V was cut by 5 bases and J by 5 bases, with 15 bases left in between. CDR3 coding DNA: TGTGCCAGCAGCCAATGGGGACTTGTGACTGAAGCTTTCTTT. Residues: CASSQWGLVTEAFF.

This clonotype has a handful of counts. The DNA for the CDR3 is TGTGCCAGCAGTGCTGGAGGGCGGGAGACGCAGTATTTT. It translates to CASSAGGRETQYF. V usage is TRBV6-1 and J usage is TRBJ2-3, with TRBD2 identical over 7 bases. Germline loops: CDR1 MNHNS, CDR2 SASEGT. The CDR3 loop spans 13 amino acids. V shed 4 bases, J shed 9 bases, and the junction held 7 bases outside the gene matches.

The V call is TRBV29-1, the J call TRBJ2-3, with 8 bases aligning to TRBD1. The CDR3 is made up of 11 amino acids. Trimming took 7 bases from V and 8 from J; bases not matched to a gene: 5. Germline-derived CDR1 and CDR2 are SQVTM and ANQGSEA. CDR3: CSGAGGPTQYF. CDR3 DNA: TGCAGCGGGGCAGGGGGCCCTACGCAGTATTTT.